The rows below give T cell receptor beta chains drawn from one sample of a study of blood T cell repertoires in COVID-19. TCRdb's table, derived via immunoSEQ multiplex PCR, lists solely in-frame clones and lacks some. The sample lists about 88,000 clones, 85% to 95% occurring once. Sequencing input: peripheral blood. These receptors were obtained from a man aged 60 to 75 with acute or convalescent COVID-19. Both conserved end residues are part of each CDR3. D genes are given only for firm matches. The size entry is marked missing in some rows and otherwise reads once, few, many or a size class.

V gene: TRBV30; CDR3 length: 14; D gene: TRBD2; J gene: TRBJ2-3; clone size: NA; CDR3 DNA: TGTGCCTGGAGTAACGGCGGGAGGGACTCCGCGCAGTATTTT; CDR3 protein: CAWSNGGRDSAQYF
V gene: TRBV19; CDR3 length: 13; D gene: NA; J gene: TRBJ1-1; clone size: NA; CDR3 DNA: TGTGCCAGTACGGAGGGACCGAACACTGAAGCTTTCTTT; CDR3 protein: CASTEGPNTEAFF
V gene: TRBV7-2; CDR3 length: 17; D gene: TRBD2; J gene: TRBJ2-5; clone size: NA; CDR3 DNA: TGTGCCAGCAGCTCTATTCGTCTAGCGGGGGGAGGAGAGACCCAGTACTTC; CDR3 protein: CASSSIRLAGGGETQYF
V gene: TRBV12-3/TRBV12-4; CDR3 length: 12; D gene: NA; J gene: TRBJ1-3; clone size: NA; CDR3 DNA: TGTGCCAGCAGCTTCTCTGGAAACACCATATATTTT; CDR3 protein: CASSFSGNTIYF
V gene: TRBV7-2; CDR3 length: 11; D gene: NA; J gene: TRBJ2-3; clone size: NA; CDR3 DNA: TGTGCCACCTTTTTAACAGATACGCAGTATTTT; CDR3 protein: CATFLTDTQYF
V gene: TRBV6-2/TRBV6-3; CDR3 length: 18; D gene: TRBD2; J gene: TRBJ2-4; clone size: NA; CDR3 DNA: TGTGCCAGCAGTTCTCGGGAGGGCCGGGGCGAAGCCAAAAACATTCAGTACTTC; CDR3 protein: CASSSREGRGEAKNIQYF
V gene: TRBV12-3/TRBV12-4; CDR3 length: 13; D gene: TRBD2; J gene: TRBJ2-4; clone size: NA; CDR3 DNA: TGTGCCAGCAGTTTAGGCGGGAGAAACATTCAGTACTTC; CDR3 protein: CASSLGGRNIQYF
V gene: TRBV29-1; CDR3 length: 12; D gene: NA; J gene: TRBJ2-5; clone size: NA; CDR3 DNA: TGCAGCGGACCACAAGGAGTGAAGACCCAGTACTTC; CDR3 protein: CSGPQGVKTQYF
V gene: TRBV9; CDR3 length: 15; D gene: NA; J gene: TRBJ1-3; clone size: NA; CDR3 DNA: TGTGCCAGCAGCTCTTATTCGGGGTCTGGAAACACCATATATTTT; CDR3 protein: CASSSYSGSGNTIYF
V gene: TRBV19; CDR3 length: 15; D gene: NA; J gene: TRBJ1-2; clone size: once; CDR3 DNA: TGTGCCAGTAGTATTTCGGCGGGAGCGGACTATGGCTACACCTTC; CDR3 protein: CASSISAGADYGYTF
V gene: TRBV15; CDR3 length: 14; D gene: NA; J gene: TRBJ1-6; clone size: NA; CDR3 DNA: TGTGCCACCAGCAAGGAGGGCTCTAATTCACCCCTCCACTTT; CDR3 protein: CATSKEGSNSPLHF
V gene: TRBV21-1; CDR3 length: 15; D gene: NA; J gene: TRBJ2-1; clone size: NA; CDR3 DNA: TGTGCCAGCAGCTTCCCGGGACAAAAGGGGGATGAGCAGTTCTTC; CDR3 protein: CASSFPGQKGDEQFF
V gene: TRBV28; CDR3 length: 16; D gene: TRBD2; J gene: TRBJ2-3; clone size: NA; CDR3 DNA: TGTGCCAGCAGCCCCCCTAGCGGGACGAAGACAGATACGCAGTATTTT; CDR3 protein: CASSPPSGTKTDTQYF
V gene: TRBV6-5; CDR3 length: 13; D gene: NA; J gene: TRBJ2-5; clone size: NA; CDR3 DNA: TGTGCCAGCAGTTACGACGGGGAGGAGACCCAGTACTTC; CDR3 protein: CASSYDGEETQYF
V gene: TRBV28; CDR3 length: 16; D gene: NA; J gene: TRBJ2-5; clone size: NA; CDR3 DNA: TGTGCCAGCAGTTTATTGGGGGGACAGCTGCTGGAGACCCAGTACTTC; CDR3 protein: CASSLLGGQLLETQYF
V gene: TRBV10-3; CDR3 length: 11; D gene: NA; J gene: TRBJ2-3; clone size: NA; CDR3 DNA: TGTGCCGCCGGTCTGGTAGATACGCAGTATTTT; CDR3 protein: CAAGLVDTQYF
V gene: TRBV10-1; CDR3 length: 17; D gene: TRBD2; J gene: TRBJ2-1; clone size: NA; CDR3 DNA: TGCGCCAGCAGTGAGTCCGCCTTACTAGCGGGGGGCAATGAGCAGTTCTTC; CDR3 protein: CASSESALLAGGNEQFF
V gene: TRBV9; CDR3 length: 15; D gene: TRBD1; J gene: TRBJ2-7; clone size: NA; CDR3 DNA: TGTGCCAGCAGCGTAGAGACAGGGGGTACCTACGAGCAGTACTTC; CDR3 protein: CASSVETGGTYEQYF
V gene: TRBV4-3; CDR3 length: 16; D gene: TRBD2; J gene: TRBJ2-7; clone size: NA; CDR3 DNA: TGCGCCAGCAGGCAAGGACTAGCGGGAGTAACCTACGAGCAGTACTTC; CDR3 protein: CASRQGLAGVTYEQYF
V gene: TRBV27; CDR3 length: 15; D gene: TRBD1; J gene: TRBJ2-7; clone size: few; CDR3 DNA: TGTGCCAGCAGTCCCGGGACAGGGGGGAAGAACGAGCAGTACTTC; CDR3 protein: CASSPGTGGKNEQYF
V gene: TRBV7-2; CDR3 length: 14; D gene: NA; J gene: TRBJ1-2; clone size: NA; CDR3 DNA: TGTGCCAGCAGCTTAATCGGGACAATCTATGGCTACACCTTC; CDR3 protein: CASSLIGTIYGYTF
V gene: TRBV5-6; CDR3 length: 16; D gene: NA; J gene: TRBJ1-4; clone size: NA; CDR3 DNA: TGTGCCAGCAGCTCTTACTCATCGGCAACTAATGAAAAACTGTTTTTT; CDR3 protein: CASSSYSSATNEKLFF
V gene: TRBV3-1/TRBV3-2; CDR3 length: 15; D gene: NA; J gene: TRBJ2-5; clone size: NA; CDR3 DNA: TGTGCCAGCAGCCAAGATATTCTAGTCGGAGAGACCCAGTACTTC; CDR3 protein: CASSQDILVGETQYF
V gene: TRBV9; CDR3 length: 14; D gene: TRBD2; J gene: TRBJ2-1; clone size: NA; CDR3 DNA: TGTGCCAGCAGCTCTAGCGGCTCCTACAATGAGCAGTTCTTC; CDR3 protein: CASSSSGSYNEQFF
V gene: TRBV25-1; CDR3 length: 15; D gene: NA; J gene: TRBJ1-1; clone size: NA; CDR3 DNA: TGTGCCAGCAGTGGATGGGACACAGTGAACACTGAAGCTTTCTTT; CDR3 protein: CASSGWDTVNTEAFF
V gene: TRBV5-5; CDR3 length: 14; D gene: TRBD1; J gene: TRBJ1-4; clone size: NA; CDR3 DNA: TGTGCCAGCAGCTTGAAATACAGGGGTGAAAAACTGTTTTTT; CDR3 protein: CASSLKYRGEKLFF
V gene: TRBV19; CDR3 length: 15; D gene: TRBD2; J gene: TRBJ2-4; clone size: NA; CDR3 DNA: TGTGCCAGTAGTCCCCCGACTAGCCCGCCAAACATTCAGTACTTC; CDR3 protein: CASSPPTSPPNIQYF
V gene: TRBV7-9; CDR3 length: 14; D gene: NA; J gene: TRBJ1-2; clone size: NA; CDR3 DNA: TGTGCCAGCAGCTTAGCAGGGACTCTCTATGGCTACACCTTC; CDR3 protein: CASSLAGTLYGYTF
V gene: TRBV7-2; CDR3 length: 15; D gene: TRBD1; J gene: TRBJ2-7; clone size: NA; CDR3 DNA: TGTGCCAGCAGCTTAAAACAGGGGGCGCCACACGAGCAGTACTTC; CDR3 protein: CASSLKQGAPHEQYF
V gene: TRBV10-3; CDR3 length: 16; D gene: TRBD1; J gene: TRBJ2-7; clone size: NA; CDR3 DNA: TGTGCCACCAGCGGACCCCGACAGGGGATTTCCGACGAGCAGTACTTC; CDR3 protein: CATSGPRQGISDEQYF
V gene: TRBV21-1; CDR3 length: 15; D gene: NA; J gene: TRBJ2-7; clone size: NA; CDR3 DNA: TGTGCCAGCAGCAAAGTGGGGCAGGTCCTCTACGAGCAGTACTTC; CDR3 protein: CASSKVGQVLYEQYF
V gene: TRBV2; CDR3 length: 14; D gene: NA; J gene: TRBJ2-5; clone size: NA; CDR3 DNA: TGTGCCAGCAGCGAGGACAGCGAGAGAGAGACCCAGTACTTC; CDR3 protein: CASSEDSERETQYF
V gene: TRBV19; CDR3 length: 14; D gene: NA; J gene: TRBJ2-1; clone size: few; CDR3 DNA: TGTGCCAGTAGTATTGAGTGGAGGACGAATGAGCAGTTCTTC; CDR3 protein: CASSIEWRTNEQFF
V gene: TRBV5-5; CDR3 length: 15; D gene: TRBD1; J gene: TRBJ1-2; clone size: NA; CDR3 DNA: TGTGCCAGCAGCTTGGAGACAGGGGTTACCTATGGCTACACCTTC; CDR3 protein: CASSLETGVTYGYTF
V gene: TRBV28; CDR3 length: 18; D gene: TRBD2; J gene: TRBJ2-1; clone size: NA; CDR3 DNA: TGTGCCAGCAGTTCGATAGGACTAGCGGGCAGCTCCTACAATGAGCAGTTCTTC; CDR3 protein: CASSSIGLAGSSYNEQFF
V gene: TRBV4-2; CDR3 length: 18; D gene: TRBD1; J gene: TRBJ2-2; clone size: few; CDR3 DNA: TGTGCCAGCAGCCTCCAACGGAACAGGGGCTCGTCGAGTGGGGAGCTGTTTTTT; CDR3 protein: CASSLQRNRGSSSGELFF
V gene: TRBV6-2/TRBV6-3; CDR3 length: 14; D gene: TRBD1; J gene: TRBJ2-7; clone size: NA; CDR3 DNA: TGTGCCAGCAGTTACACCGACAGGGGAAGCGAGCAGTACTTC; CDR3 protein: CASSYTDRGSEQYF
V gene: TRBV30; CDR3 length: 13; D gene: NA; J gene: TRBJ2-1; clone size: NA; CDR3 DNA: TGTGCCTTCCGGGTGAAGTCCTACAATGAGCAGTTCTTC; CDR3 protein: CAFRVKSYNEQFF
V gene: TRBV7-9; CDR3 length: 15; D gene: TRBD2; J gene: TRBJ2-7; clone size: NA; CDR3 DNA: TGTGCCAGCAGCTTTTTAGCGGGAGGGGATTACGAGCAGTACTTC; CDR3 protein: CASSFLAGGDYEQYF
V gene: TRBV5-6; CDR3 length: 16; D gene: TRBD2; J gene: TRBJ2-7; clone size: NA; CDR3 DNA: TGTGCCAGCAGCTTGATCCCTAGCGGGATTCTCTACGAGCAGTACTTC; CDR3 protein: CASSLIPSGILYEQYF
V gene: TRBV19; CDR3 length: 14; D gene: NA; J gene: TRBJ1-2; clone size: NA; CDR3 DNA: TGTGCCAGTACCCCCAATCGCGGTGGCTATGGCTACACCTTC; CDR3 protein: CASTPNRGGYGYTF
V gene: TRBV15; CDR3 length: 13; D gene: NA; J gene: TRBJ1-2; clone size: NA; CDR3 DNA: TGTGCCACCAGCAGGGTACAGGGAGATGGCTACACCTTC; CDR3 protein: CATSRVQGDGYTF
V gene: TRBV12-3/TRBV12-4; CDR3 length: 12; D gene: TRBD2; J gene: TRBJ2-1; clone size: NA; CDR3 DNA: TGTGCCAGCAGGGCCTCTAGCGGGAAGCAGTTCTTC; CDR3 protein: CASRASSGKQFF
V gene: TRBV28; CDR3 length: 17; D gene: TRBD1; J gene: TRBJ1-6; clone size: NA; CDR3 DNA: TGTGCCAGCAACCCTCAACTTATCGACAGGGACAATTCACCCCTCCACTTT; CDR3 protein: CASNPQLIDRDNSPLHF
V gene: TRBV2; CDR3 length: 15; D gene: TRBD1; J gene: TRBJ1-2; clone size: NA; CDR3 DNA: TGTGCCAGCAACAGGGGCCCAAGCTCTAACTATGGCTACACCTTC; CDR3 protein: CASNRGPSSNYGYTF
V gene: TRBV5-1; CDR3 length: 14; D gene: TRBD1; J gene: TRBJ1-2; clone size: once; CDR3 DNA: TGCGCCAGCAGCTTGGGACAGGGGCCCTTGGGCTACACCTTC; CDR3 protein: CASSLGQGPLGYTF
V gene: TRBV7-2; CDR3 length: 12; D gene: NA; J gene: TRBJ2-7; clone size: NA; CDR3 DNA: TGTGCCAGCAGCTTAATAGCCTACGAGCAGTACTTC; CDR3 protein: CASSLIAYEQYF
V gene: TRBV7-9; CDR3 length: 15; D gene: TRBD1; J gene: TRBJ2-7; clone size: NA; CDR3 DNA: TGTGCCAGCAACGGCCGGGACAGCCCCTCCTACGAGCAGTACTTC; CDR3 protein: CASNGRDSPSYEQYF
V gene: TRBV12-3/TRBV12-4; CDR3 length: 13; D gene: NA; J gene: TRBJ2-3; clone size: NA; CDR3 DNA: TGTGCCAGCAGTCTAGGCCCGGGAGATACGCAGTATTTT; CDR3 protein: CASSLGPGDTQYF
V gene: TRBV12-1; CDR3 length: 19; D gene: NA; J gene: TRBJ2-3; clone size: NA; CDR3 DNA: TGTGCCAGCAGCTTTCCTCTCCTCTCTGGACAGGGGGCGGTAGATACGCAGTATTTT; CDR3 protein: CASSFPLLSGQGAVDTQYF
V gene: TRBV4-3; CDR3 length: 13; D gene: NA; J gene: TRBJ2-7; clone size: NA; CDR3 DNA: TGCGCCAGCAGCCAAGAGGTCTCGAGAGAGCAGTACTTC; CDR3 protein: CASSQEVSREQYF
V gene: TRBV6-4; CDR3 length: 17; D gene: NA; J gene: TRBJ2-1; clone size: NA; CDR3 DNA: TGTGCCAGCAGTCCCTCAGGGGGGACGGGGGGGTACAATGAGCAGTTCTTC; CDR3 protein: CASSPSGGTGGYNEQFF
V gene: TRBV6-2/TRBV6-3; CDR3 length: 15; D gene: NA; J gene: TRBJ2-2; clone size: NA; CDR3 DNA: TGTGCCAGCAGTTCCGTGGACTATGCTATTGGGGAGCTGTTTTTT; CDR3 protein: CASSSVDYAIGELFF